What follows are 8 T cell receptor beta chains derived from one specimen sequenced in a study of cytomegalovirus exposure and HLA in healthy donors. Clones were read by immunoSEQ multiplex PCR, and TCRdb kept only the in-frame ones, dropping some. Of 85,000 to 130,000 clones in the sample, 88% are singletons; the top ten hold less than 2%. Sequencing was done on a sample of PBMCs. These TCRs come from a woman between 18 and 30 years old in good health and CMV-seropositive.

The chain employs TRBV9 and TRBJ2-5, with 8 bases matching TRBD2. This CDR3 region has 16 residues. Looked up from germline, CDR1 is SGDLS and CDR2 is YYNGEE. Unmatched junction bases numbered 9, after V lost 0 bases and J lost 5 bases. CDR3 protein: CASSVGPGGGQETQYF. The CDR3, as DNA: TGTGCCAGCAGCGTAGGACCGGGGGGGGGCCAGGAGACCCAGTACTTC.

V usage is TRBV15 and J usage is TRBJ2-3; D might be TRBD1 (6 bases). V lost 1 base, J lost 4 bases, and 21 bases lay in between. Germline V lookup: CDR1 LNHNV, CDR2 YYDKDF (reference sequence). The CDR3 covers 18 residues. The CDR3 spells CATSRATARGVGPDTQYF. Here the CDR3 DNA reads TGTGCCACCAGCAGAGCAACCGCCAGGGGTGTGGGGCCAGATACGCAGTATTTT.

This clone was picked up one time. The V call is TRBV6-6, the J call TRBJ2-1; 7 positions match TRBD2. The J segment lost 5 bases and the V segment lost 2 bases, leaving 9 bases of the junction unmatched. Germline CDR1 reads MNHNY; CDR2 reads SVGAGI (reference sequence). The CDR3 runs 16 residues. The CDR3 DNA reads TGTGCCAGCAGTTACGGTTGGGGGGGGGTACACAATGAGCAGTTCTTC. This encodes CASSYGWGGVHNEQFF.

This clone has only one observation. The CDR3 spells CASRLLAGGKNIQYF. The CDR3 coding sequence is TGCGCCAGCAGACTCCTAGCGGGGGGCAAAAACATTCAGTACTTC. V is TRBV5-1 and J is TRBJ2-4, with TRBD2 identical over 11 bases. Germline loops: CDR1 SGHRS, CDR2 YFSETQ. V shed 5 bases, J shed 3 bases, and the junction held 4 bases outside the gene matches. This CDR3 spans 15 amino acids.

The genes are TRBV11-2 and TRBJ2-1; 10 positions match TRBD2. The trim removed 4 bases at V and 3 bases at J, leaving 9 bases unmatched. Per the germline V gene, CDR1 is SGHAT and CDR2 is FQNNGV. This CDR3 spans 17 amino acids. In nucleotides, the CDR3 is TGTGCCAGCAGCTACCCTCTAGCGGGGGCGATCTACAATGAGCAGTTCTTC. Protein sequence: CASSYPLAGAIYNEQFF.

The chain is built from TRBV10-1 and TRBJ2-5, with 7 bases fitting TRBD1. With V trimmed by 6 bases and J by 5 bases, 3 bases remained unmatched. CDR3 length equals 12 residues. Germline assignment: CDR1 WNHNN and CDR2 SYGVQD (reference sequence). CDR3 sequence (DNA): TGCGCCAGCAGCGGGACAGAGGAGACCCAGTACTTC. The encoded protein is CASSGTEETQYF.

This clone was detected a few times. The chain recombines TRBV5-4 with TRBJ2-5; tentative D call: TRBD1 (6 bases). This CDR3 has 15 amino acids. CDR1 and CDR2 (germline): SGHNT, YYREEE (reference sequence). The V end lost 0 bases, the J end lost 3 bases, and 12 bases lay between the germline ends. The CDR3 sequence is CASSLAGQGKETQYF. CDR3 nucleotide sequence: TGTGCCAGCAGCTTGGCCGGGCAGGGGAAAGAGACCCAGTACTTC. Using reference TRBV5-4 and TRBJ2-5 for the parts outside the CDR3, the full variable domain is ETGVTQSPTHLIKTRGQQVTLRCSSQSGHNTVSWYQQALGQGPQFIFQYYREEENGRGNFPPRFSGLQFPNYSSELNVNALELDDSALYLCASSLAGQGKETQYFGPGTRLLVL.

This chain joins TRBV4-1 and TRBJ2-7; TRBD2 might be the D (5 bases). The V end lost 4 bases, the J end lost 3 bases, and 13 bases lay between the germline ends. Germline V gene data show CDR1 as MGHRA and CDR2 as YSYEKL. The CDR3 is 14 residues long. CDR3: CASSPNGINYEQYF. The CDR3 nucleotides read TGCGCCAGCAGCCCTAACGGGATAAACTACGAGCAGTACTTC.